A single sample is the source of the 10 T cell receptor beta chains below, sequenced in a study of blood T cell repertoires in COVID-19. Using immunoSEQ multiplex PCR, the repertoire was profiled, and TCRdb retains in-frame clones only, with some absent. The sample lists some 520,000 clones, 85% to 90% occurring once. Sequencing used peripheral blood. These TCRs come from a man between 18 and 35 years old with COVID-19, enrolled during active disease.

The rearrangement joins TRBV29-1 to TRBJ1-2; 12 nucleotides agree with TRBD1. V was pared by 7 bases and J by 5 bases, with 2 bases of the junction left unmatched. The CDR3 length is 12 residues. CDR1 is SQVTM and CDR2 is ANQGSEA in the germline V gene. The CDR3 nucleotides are TGCAGCGGGGGACAGGGGGCTTATGGCTACACCTTC. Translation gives CSGGQGAYGYTF.

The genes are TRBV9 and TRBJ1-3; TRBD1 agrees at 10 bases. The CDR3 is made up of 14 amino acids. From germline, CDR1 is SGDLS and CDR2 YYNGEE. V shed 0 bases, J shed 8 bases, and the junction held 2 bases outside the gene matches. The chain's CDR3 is CASSVGDRGHTIYF. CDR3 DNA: TGTGCCAGCAGCGTAGGGGACAGGGGCCACACCATATATTTT.

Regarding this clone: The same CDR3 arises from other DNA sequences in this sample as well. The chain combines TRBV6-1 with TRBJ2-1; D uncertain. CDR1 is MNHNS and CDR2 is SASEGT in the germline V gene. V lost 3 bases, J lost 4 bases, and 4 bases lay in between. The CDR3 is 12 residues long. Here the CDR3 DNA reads TGTGCCAGCAGTGACAGGTACAATGAGCAGTTCTTC. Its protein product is CASSDRYNEQFF.

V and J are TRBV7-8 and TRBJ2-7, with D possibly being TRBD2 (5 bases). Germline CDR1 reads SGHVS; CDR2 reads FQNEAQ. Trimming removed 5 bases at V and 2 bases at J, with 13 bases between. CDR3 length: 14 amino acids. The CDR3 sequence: CASSALAAAYEQYF. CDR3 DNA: TGTGCCAGCAGCGCCCTAGCAGCAGCCTACGAGCAGTACTTC.

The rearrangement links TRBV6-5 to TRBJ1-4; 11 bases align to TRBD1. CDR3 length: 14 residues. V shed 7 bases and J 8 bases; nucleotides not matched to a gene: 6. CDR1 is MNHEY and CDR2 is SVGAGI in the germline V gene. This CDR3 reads CASTQDRGREKLFF. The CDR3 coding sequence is TGTGCCAGCACCCAGGACAGGGGGCGGGAAAAACTGTTTTTT.

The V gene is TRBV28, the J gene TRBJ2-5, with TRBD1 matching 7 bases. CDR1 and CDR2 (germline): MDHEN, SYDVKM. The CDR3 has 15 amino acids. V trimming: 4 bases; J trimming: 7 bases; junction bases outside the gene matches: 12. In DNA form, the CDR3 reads TGTGCCAGCAGTTGGTTGGGACAGTCGCTTGGGACCCAGTACTTC. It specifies CASSWLGQSLGTQYF. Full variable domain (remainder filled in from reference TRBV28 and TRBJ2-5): DVKVTQSSRYLVKRTGEKVFLECVQDMDHENMFWYRQDPGLGLRLIYFSYDVKMKEKGDIPEGYSVSREKKERFSLILESASTNQTSMYLCASSWLGQSLGTQYFGPGTRLLVL.

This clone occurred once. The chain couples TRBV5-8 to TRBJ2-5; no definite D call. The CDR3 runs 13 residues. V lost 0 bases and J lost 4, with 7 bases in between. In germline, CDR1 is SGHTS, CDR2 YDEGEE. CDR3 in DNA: TGTGCCAGCAGCTTGGAACAGATAGAGACCCAGTACTTC. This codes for CASSLEQIETQYF. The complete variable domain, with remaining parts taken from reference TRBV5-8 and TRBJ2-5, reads EAGVTQSPTHLIKTRGQQATLRCSPISGHTSVYWYQQALGLGLQFLLWYDEGEERNRGNFPPRFSGRQFPNYSSELNVNALELEDSALYLCASSLEQIETQYFGPGTRLLVL.

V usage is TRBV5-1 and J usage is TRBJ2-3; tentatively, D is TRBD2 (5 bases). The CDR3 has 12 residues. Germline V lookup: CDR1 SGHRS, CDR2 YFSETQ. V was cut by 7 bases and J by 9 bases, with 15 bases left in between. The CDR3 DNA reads TGCGCCAGCGCCGCGACTATCGACACGCAGTATTTT. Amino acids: CASAATIDTQYF.

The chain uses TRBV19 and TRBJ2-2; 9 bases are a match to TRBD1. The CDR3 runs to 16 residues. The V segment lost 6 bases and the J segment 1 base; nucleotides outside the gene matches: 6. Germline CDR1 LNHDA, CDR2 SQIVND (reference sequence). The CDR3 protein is CASSQDRGLNTGELFF. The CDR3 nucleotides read TGTGCCAGTAGCCAGGACAGGGGATTGAACACCGGGGAGCTGTTTTTT.

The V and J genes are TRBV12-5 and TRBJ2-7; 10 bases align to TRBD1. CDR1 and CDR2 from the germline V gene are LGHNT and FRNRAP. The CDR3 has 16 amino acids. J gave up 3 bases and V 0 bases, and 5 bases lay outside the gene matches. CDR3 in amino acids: CASGLVLGQGVYEQYF. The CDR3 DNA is TGTGCTAGTGGTTTGGTACTTGGACAGGGGGTCTACGAGCAGTACTTC.